The next 13 T cell receptor beta chains were all read from a single sample in a study of cytomegalovirus exposure and HLA in healthy donors (dated 2017 in TCRdb). The protocol used for the library was the immunoSEQ multiplex PCR assay. For the multiplex PCR, a mixture combining 60 forward primers for TCR Vbeta segments and 13 reverse primers for TCR Jbeta segments was used. Sourced from immuneACCESS, this table was stored by TCRdb with only in-frame sequences that have V and J called. A share of the clones is absent; for the studies checked, an unresolved V gene accounts for under half, and the remainder has no known explanation. The sample table shows around 140,000 clones, and over 60% are seen once. The ten largest make up around 1.5% of the sample. Sequenced sample: PBMCs. These receptors were taken from a female donor in good health and CMV-seronegative.

The rearrangement joins TRBV11-3 to TRBJ1-1, with a weak D call TRBD1 (6 bases). This CDR3 spans 15 amino acids. V lost 6 bases and J 0 bases, leaving 14 bases between the germline ends. Germline V gene lookup returns CDR1 SGHNT and CDR2 YENEEA. The CDR3 nucleotides are TGTGCCAGCAGTTTTGGGGGCAGTCTGAACACTGAAGCTTTCTTT. Its translation is CASSFGGSLNTEAFF. The variable domain in full, completed from reference TRBV11-3 and TRBJ1-1, reads EAGVVQSPRYKIIEKKQPVAFWCNPISGHNTLYWYLQNLGQGPELLIRYENEEAVDDSQLPKDRFSAERLKGVDSTLKIQPAELGDSAVYLCASSFGGSLNTEAFFGQGTRLTVV.

The chain joins TRBV30 to TRBJ2-3; 14 bases match TRBD2. CDR1 and CDR2 (germline): GTSNPN, SVGIG (reference sequence). The CDR3 runs 15 residues. V lost 0 bases, J lost 9 bases, and 5 bases stayed unmatched. The CDR3 reads CAWSVGTSGSGTQYF. DNA for the CDR3: TGTGCCTGGAGTGTTGGGACTAGCGGGAGTGGCACGCAGTATTTT.

This clone has just one count. This sequence joins TRBV18 and TRBJ1-5; TRBD1 aligns across 8 bases. Germline assignment: CDR1 KGHSH and CDR2 LQKENI. The V and J ends lost 3 bases and 5 bases, in that order; junction bases with no gene match: 3. CDR3 size: 14 residues. Written as DNA, the CDR3 is TGTGCCAGCTCACCGGGACAGGTAGATCAGCCCCAGCATTTT. It codes for CASSPGQVDQPQHF.

This clone was picked up a small number of times. The genes are TRBV4-1 and TRBJ1-1, with D possibly being TRBD1 (5 bases). The V end lost 4 bases, the J end lost 2 bases, and 11 bases lay between the germline ends. The CDR3 consists of 14 residues. Per the germline V gene, CDR1 is MGHRA and CDR2 is YSYEKL. CDR3 DNA sequence: TGCGCCAGCAGCCCGTCTGGGGCTAACACTGAAGCTTTCTTT. Its translation: CASSPSGANTEAFF.

The chain couples TRBV6-6 to TRBJ1-2; 9 bases are shared with TRBD1. Germline V gives CDR1 MNHNY, CDR2 SVGAGI (reference sequence). With V trimmed by 6 bases and J by 3 bases, 11 bases remained unmatched. The CDR3 spans 16 residues. The CDR3, as DNA: TGTGCCAGCAGCTTGATACAGGGGGCGCGGGACTATGGCTACACCTTC. Encoded protein: CASSLIQGARDYGYTF.

The rearrangement uses TRBV2 and TRBJ2-7; D ambiguous. Germline CDR1 is SNHLY and CDR2 is FYNNEI. The CDR3 loop spans 13 amino acids. V lost 4 bases and J lost 0, with 7 bases in between. CDR3 DNA sequence: TGTGCCAGCAGTGGGCTTATCTCCTACGAGCAGTACTTC. This sequence encodes CASSGLISYEQYF.

This chain joins TRBV29-1 and TRBJ1-1; possibly TRBD1 for D (5 bases). The CDR3 sequence is 13 residues long. Germline lookup yields CDR1 SQVTM and CDR2 ANQGSEA. CDR3 nucleotide sequence: TGCAGGGTCTATGGGGCGTCGAACACTGAAGCTTTCTTT. Translation: CRVYGASNTEAFF.

This clone showed up just once. V and J are TRBV6-5 and TRBJ2-7; 8 bases line up with TRBD2. CDR1 and CDR2 (germline): MNHEY, SVGAGI. V dropped 2 bases and J dropped 3; count of bases not matched to a gene: 3. The CDR3 sequence is 14 residues long. CDR3 nucleotide sequence: TGTGCCAGCAGTTACACGGGGGGGCTCTACGAGCAGTACTTC. It codes for CASSYTGGLYEQYF.

The V gene is TRBV7-9, the J gene TRBJ2-3; maybe TRBD2 (7 bases). This CDR3 is 16 amino acids long. V dropped 1 base and J dropped 3 bases, with 14 bases sitting between them. Germline loops: CDR1 SEHNR, CDR2 FQNEAQ (reference sequence). DNA of the CDR3: TGTGCCAGCAGCTTAGGGGCCAGGGGAGGGACAGATACGCAGTATTTT. It encodes CASSLGARGGTDTQYF.

The chain combines TRBV9 with TRBJ1-4, with a tentative D call TRBD1 (5 bases). This CDR3 has 17 residues. Germline loops: CDR1 SGDLS, CDR2 YYNGEE. Trimming took off 0 bases at V and 0 bases at J, with 12 bases between the two ends. The CDR3 sequence: CASSVDDSYATNEKLFF. The CDR3 DNA follows: TGTGCCAGCAGCGTAGATGACAGCTACGCAACTAATGAAAAACTGTTTTTT.

V and J are TRBV2 and TRBJ2-7; tentative D call: TRBD2 (6 bases). Looked up from germline, CDR1 is SNHLY and CDR2 is FYNNEI. The CDR3 is 12 residues long. Deletions cut 4 bases from V and 6 bases from J, with 10 bases between. CDR3 amino acids: CASSGGGCEQYF. CDR3 coding DNA: TGTGCCAGCAGTGGAGGAGGGTGCGAGCAGTACTTC.

The chain recombines TRBV6-6 with TRBJ2-1, with no clear D. The CDR3 is 14 residues long. Germline CDR1 MNHNY, CDR2 SVGAGI (reference sequence). V was trimmed by 4 bases and J by 3 bases, leaving 10 bases between them. CDR3 region: CASSSSSNYNEQFF. In nucleotides, the CDR3 is TGTGCCAGCAGTTCTTCTTCTAACTACAATGAGCAGTTCTTC.

The chain employs TRBV18 and TRBJ1-2; 7 nucleotides align to TRBD1. Germline CDR1 and CDR2: KGHSH and LQKENI. With 3 bases clipped from V and 5 bases from J, the junction kept 3 bases outside the gene matches. The CDR3 runs 13 residues. The CDR3 coding sequence is TGTGCCAGCTCACCGGGGACAGATTATGGCTACACCTTC. The encoded protein is CASSPGTDYGYTF.